This TCR beta chain comes out of a study of blood T cell repertoires in COVID-19. Study-wide background: Sites in the United States, Italy and Spain provided acute and convalescent COVID-19 samples. T cells, B-cell-depleted T cells, or PBMCs provided the cDNA or gDNA that served as material.

In the study's own analysis: By means of reference gene primer amplification, nucleated cell counts were estimated. The protocol was immunoSEQ multiplex PCR, while the TCRdb copy is restricted to in-frame clones and leaves out a portion. Clone size and V and J calls were adopted from that table, with D and trimming inferred from the DNA. The data hold around 460,000 clones, with approximately 90% observed a single time. This clone is a singleton in its sample. CDR3 length equals 14 residues. V lost 5 bases and J lost 7; bases outside the gene matches: 5. Germline-derived CDR1 and CDR2 are MNHEY and SVGEGT.

Sequencing was performed on peripheral blood. This TCR came from a man aged 18 to 29 with COVID-19, enrolled during active disease. The rearrangement links TRBV6-2 or TRBV6-3 to TRBJ2-4; TRBD2 agrees at 10 bases. The CDR3 reads CASSTSSGSNIQYF. In DNA form, the CDR3 reads TGTGCCAGCAGTACTTCTAGCGGGAGTAACATTCAGTACTTC.